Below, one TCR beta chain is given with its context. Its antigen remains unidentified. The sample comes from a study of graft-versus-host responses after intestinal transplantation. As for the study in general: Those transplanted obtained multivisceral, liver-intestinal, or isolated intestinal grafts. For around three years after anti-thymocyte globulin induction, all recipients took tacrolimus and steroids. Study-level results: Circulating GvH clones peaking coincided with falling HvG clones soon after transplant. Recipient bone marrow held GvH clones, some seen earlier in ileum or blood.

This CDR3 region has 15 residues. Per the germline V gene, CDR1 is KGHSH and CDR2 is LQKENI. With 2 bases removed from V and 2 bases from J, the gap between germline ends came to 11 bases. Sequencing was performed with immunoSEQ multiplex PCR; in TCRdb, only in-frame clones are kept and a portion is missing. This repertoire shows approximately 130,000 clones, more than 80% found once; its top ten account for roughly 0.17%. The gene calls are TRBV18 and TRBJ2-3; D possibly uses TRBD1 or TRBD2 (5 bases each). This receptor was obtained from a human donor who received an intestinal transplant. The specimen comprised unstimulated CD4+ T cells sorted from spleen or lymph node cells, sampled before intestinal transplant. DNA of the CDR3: TGTGCCAGCTCACCAAAAGGGACCCCCACAGATACGCAGTATTTT. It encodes CASSPKGTPTDTQYF.